This T cell receptor (beta chain) was observed in a study of T cells in Graves' hyperthyroidism and ophthalmopathy. Study outcomes and limitations: Within blood appeared most thyroid clonotypes that had expanded above 0.001.

Comments on this clonotype: The antigen is unknown.

Exclusions: uncontrolled infection, other autoimmune disease, pregnancy, lactation. Template material for amplifying TCR beta CDR3 regions consisted of RNA transcripts. The HTBI primer set was used in a first-round RT-PCR of the TCR CDR3. Via MiXCR, TCRdb re-called the multiplex PCR reads, giving one row per CDR3 protein. The data show about 600,000 distinct CDR3 sequences, with about 14% seen just once and around 13% held by the top ten. The sequenced sample consisted of blood. The sequence was obtained from a woman in her forties or fifties with Graves' ophthalmopathy.

The CDR3 DNA reads TGTGCCAGCAGCCCCATTCGGGCAGGGTTAGATACGCAGTATTTT. This encodes CASSPIRAGLDTQYF. V usage is TRBV14 and J usage is TRBJ2-3, with a weak D call TRBD1 (5 bases). Germline CDR1 reads SGHDN; CDR2 reads FVKESK. This CDR3 is 15 amino acids long. V shed 4 bases and J shed 5 bases, with 16 bases lying between them.